The next 30 T cell receptor beta chains were all read from a single sample in a study of blood T cell repertoires in COVID-19. The protocol was immunoSEQ multiplex PCR, while the TCRdb copy is restricted to in-frame clones and leaves out a portion. The sample includes just under 250,000 clones, about 86% of them seen just once. The sample consisted of peripheral blood. These receptor sequences come from a woman aged 25 to 39 who had recovered from COVID-19.

Only a few counts were recorded for this clone. V is TRBV24-1 and J is TRBJ1-1; TRBD1 aligns across 9 bases. The CDR3 consists of 19 residues. Germline V gene sequence: CDR1 KGHDR, CDR2 SFDVKD. V lost 4 bases and J lost 0; bases outside the gene matches: 14. The CDR3 protein is CATSDHQNRGPNMNTEAFF. The DNA for the CDR3 is TGTGCCACCAGTGACCATCAGAACAGGGGGCCCAATATGAACACTGAAGCTTTCTTT.

The CDR3 region has the DNA TGCGCCAGCAGTGACCCTTCGGACAGGCACAGCTATGGCTACACCTTC. It codes for CASSDPSDRHSYGYTF. The V gene is TRBV10-2, the J gene TRBJ1-2; 7 bases line up with TRBD1. The junction had 11 bases not matched to a gene; V was cut back by 3 bases and J by 4 bases. Germline V lookup: CDR1 WSHSY, CDR2 SAAADI. The CDR3 has 16 residues.

The V call is TRBV3-1 (or the pseudogene TRBV3-2), the J call TRBJ2-5; possible D gene TRBD1, 5 bases. CDR3 length: 13 residues. The V and J ends lost 1 base and 2 bases respectively, with 5 bases between them. In germline, CDR1 is LGHDT, CDR2 YNNKEL (reference sequence). Here the CDR3 reads CASSQAGQETQYF. CDR3 coding DNA: TGTGCCAGCAGCCAAGCAGGGCAAGAGACCCAGTACTTC.

This clone was detected only a few times. The chain combines TRBV7-3 with TRBJ1-1; a weak D match, TRBD1 (6 bases). Germline V gene sequence: CDR1 SGHTA, CDR2 FQGTGA. The CDR3 totals 13 residues. The germline V and J ends were trimmed by 2 bases and 2 bases, with 6 bases remaining between them. CDR3 region: CASSLGTNTEAFF. CDR3 in DNA: TGTGCCAGCAGCTTAGGGACAAACACTGAAGCTTTCTTT.

This chain connects TRBV5-1 to TRBJ1-2; TRBD1 matches at 8 bases. The CDR3 loop spans 15 amino acids. The germline CDR1 and CDR2 sequences are SGHRS and YFSETQ. Trimming cost V 4 bases and J 5 bases; bases outside gene matches: 10. This chain's CDR3 is CASSPNGQGVYGYTF. DNA of the CDR3: TGCGCCAGCAGCCCCAACGGACAGGGCGTTTATGGCTACACCTTC.

This chain joins TRBV9 and TRBJ2-7; D not resolved. The CDR3 spans 15 residues. Germline V gene data show CDR1 as SGDLS and CDR2 as YYNGEE. The V end was cut by 0 bases, the J end by 4 bases, with 14 bases between. The CDR3 DNA reads as TGTGCCAGCAGCGTAGCAGCCAGCCGAGCGTACGAGCAGTACTTC. Its protein is CASSVAASRAYEQYF.

This chain connects TRBV10-3 to TRBJ2-1; possible D gene TRBD1, 6 bases. Trimming shortened V by 5 bases and J by 10 bases, and 18 bases separated the two germline ends. Germline V lookup: CDR1 ENHRY, CDR2 SYGVKD. The CDR3 is 14 residues long. CDR3 DNA: TGTGCCATCAGTCATTCGACAGGATCCTGGGAGCAGTTCTTC. Its translation: CAISHSTGSWEQFF.

This chain connects TRBV27 to TRBJ1-2, with TRBD1 as a possible D gene (6 bases). CDR1 and CDR2 from the germline V gene are MNHEY and SMNVEV (reference sequence). The CDR3 sequence is 14 residues long. V shed 5 bases and J shed 2 bases, with 12 bases lying between them. The CDR3 DNA reads TGTGCCAGCAGTGTGGACAGAGCCAACTATGGCTACACCTTC. The encoded protein is CASSVDRANYGYTF.

This chain joins TRBV27 and TRBJ2-3, with 15 bases fitting TRBD2. The germline gives CDR1 MNHEY, CDR2 SMNVEV (reference sequence). Germline trimming cut 9 bases from V and 2 bases from J; bases unmatched to any gene: 3. This CDR3 is 15 amino acids long. DNA of the CDR3: TGTGCCAGTTGGACTAGCGGGGGGGACACAGATACGCAGTATTTT. Amino acid sequence: CASWTSGGDTDTQYF.

V and J are TRBV7-6 and TRBJ2-5; 16 bases fit TRBD2. The CDR3 is made up of 18 amino acids. The germline V gene has CDR1 SGHVS and CDR2 FNYEAQ. With 5 bases clipped from V and 5 bases from J, the junction kept 11 bases outside the gene matches. CDR3 DNA sequence: TGTGCCAGCAGCCTCGGGACTAGCGGGGGGGCCAAGATCGAGACCCAGTACTTC. Amino acids: CASSLGTSGGAKIETQYF. The full variable domain, its missing parts supplied by reference TRBV7-6 and TRBJ2-5, is GAGVSQSPRYKVTKRGQDVALRCDPISGHVSLYWYRQALGQGPEFLTYFNYEAQQDKSGLPNDRFSAERPEGSISTLTIQRTEQRDSAMYRCASSLGTSGGAKIETQYFGPGTRLLVL.

The chain couples TRBV7-9 to TRBJ2-7, with 9 bases that match TRBD1. V dropped 2 bases and J dropped 5; count of bases not matched to a gene: 4. Germline loops: CDR1 SEHNR, CDR2 FQNEAQ (reference sequence). The CDR3 sequence is 14 residues long. CDR3 loop: CASSLRGQGDEQYF. DNA for the CDR3: TGTGCCAGCAGCTTAAGGGGACAGGGCGACGAGCAGTACTTC.

The sample holds one count of this clone. The CDR3 DNA reads as TGTGCCAGCAGTTCCTGGGCTGGGGGGGAAACGGGGACCGGGGAGCTGTTTTTT. This codes for CASSSWAGGETGTGELFF. The chain couples TRBV27 to TRBJ2-2, with 7 bases that match TRBD2. Germline V gene sequence: CDR1 MNHEY, CDR2 SMNVEV (reference sequence). The length of the CDR3 is 18 residues. Unmatched junction bases numbered 16, after V lost 4 bases and J lost 5 bases.

J is TRBJ1-3 and V is TRBV5-1; D is undetermined. The V gene's germline CDR1 is SGHRS and CDR2 YFSETQ. The CDR3 covers 14 residues. Trimming left V 2 bases short and J 0 bases short, with 6 bases between. The CDR3 loop is CASSFSDSGNTIYF. The CDR3 bases are TGCGCCAGCAGCTTCTCAGACTCTGGAAACACCATATATTTT.

On this clone: Just one base apart from a much larger clone, this may be a read error. This chain uses TRBV4-3 with TRBJ1-1, with D tentatively TRBD1 (5 bases). V was clipped by 0 bases and J by 3 bases, with 5 bases between them. CDR3 length equals 13 residues. Germline V gives CDR1 LGHNA, CDR2 YSLEER. In nucleotides, the CDR3 is TGCGCCAGCAGCCAAGACAGGGACACTGAAGCTTTCTTT. Protein product: CASSQDRDTEAFF.

The rearrangement links TRBV5-1 to TRBJ2-6, with unresolved D. The CDR3 sequence is 16 residues long. V shed 10 bases and J shed 2 bases, with 19 bases lying between them. Germline V gives CDR1 SGHRS, CDR2 YFSETQ. CDR3 nucleotides: TGCGCCTCCCGATGGAGCCAAAGTACTGGGGCCAACGTCCTGACTTTC. This sequence encodes CASRWSQSTGANVLTF.

The chain combines TRBV11-2 with TRBJ2-1; 11 nucleotides agree with TRBD2. Trimming cost V 4 bases and J 8 bases; bases outside gene matches: 10. Germline CDR1 is SGHAT and CDR2 is FQNNGV. The length of the CDR3 is 16 residues. The CDR3 region is CASSSLSGGGPYEQFF. In DNA form, the CDR3 reads TGTGCCAGCAGCTCTCTTAGCGGGGGGGGCCCCTATGAGCAGTTCTTC.

The rearrangement links TRBV7-3 to TRBJ2-5; 8 bases are shared with TRBD2. The CDR3 runs to 15 residues. From germline, CDR1 is SGHTA and CDR2 FQGTGA. The V gene end was trimmed by 0 bases and the J gene end by 5 bases; junction bases not matched to a gene: 5. CDR3 sequence reads: CASSLTRGGPETQYF. DNA for the CDR3: TGTGCCAGCAGCTTAACCCGGGGGGGCCCGGAGACCCAGTACTTC.

The chain carries TRBV19 and TRBJ1-2; TRBD1 might be the D (5 bases). The CDR3 spans 16 residues. Germline CDR1 LNHDA, CDR2 SQIVND (reference sequence). With 0 bases removed from V and 4 bases from J, the gap between germline ends came to 15 bases. In DNA, the CDR3 is TGTGCCAGTAGTATAGACCACGACAGCGCGAGCTATGGCTACACCTTC. As protein: CASSIDHDSASYGYTF.

V gene TRBV9 combines with J gene TRBJ2-2; D ambiguous. V was cut by 4 bases and J by 7 bases, with 11 bases left in between. Germline CDR1 SGDLS, CDR2 YYNGEE. The CDR3 contains 13 residues. In DNA, the CDR3 is TGTGCCAGCAGCTCCGCACCCGGCGGGGAGCTGTTTTTT. It specifies CASSSAPGGELFF.

This clone has just one count. V gene TRBV5-1 combines with J gene TRBJ2-6, with TRBD1 as a possible D gene (5 bases). Trimming stripped 1 base from V and 0 bases from J, with 11 bases between. The CDR3 is made up of 17 amino acids. The germline CDR1 and CDR2 sequences are SGHRS and YFSETQ. The CDR3 loop reads CASSLPGLASGANVLTF. In DNA, the CDR3 is TGCGCCAGCAGCTTGCCAGGGCTGGCCTCTGGGGCCAACGTCCTGACTTTC.

This clone has only one observation. Here the CDR3 reads CASSRTSGGGTYEQYF. The CDR3 DNA reads TGTGCCAGCAGCCGGACTAGCGGGGGGGGAACCTACGAGCAGTACTTC. The chain couples TRBV7-8 to TRBJ2-7; TRBD2 matches 15 bases. The CDR3 consists of 16 residues. CDR1 is SGHVS, CDR2 FQNEAQ, per germline. The V segment lost 5 bases and the J segment 2 bases; nucleotides outside the gene matches: 4.

The chain employs TRBV6-2 or TRBV6-3 and TRBJ2-5; D is uncertain. The V gene's germline CDR1 is MNHEY and CDR2 SVGEGT. V shed 0 bases and J shed 8 bases, with 25 bases lying between them. CDR3 length: 18 amino acids. The CDR3 bases are TGTGCCAGCAGTTACTCGAGACTTAAAATACAATCGAAGGATACCCAGTACTTC. The encoded protein is CASSYSRLKIQSKDTQYF.

V gene TRBV19 combines with J gene TRBJ1-1; D remains ambiguous. The CDR3 has 15 amino acids. Germline CDR1 LNHDA, CDR2 SQIVND (reference sequence). V lost 8 bases, J lost 5 bases, and 21 bases lay in between. CDR3: CASQNQVSLTTEAFF. The CDR3 bases are TGTGCCAGTCAAAACCAGGTTAGTTTGACGACTGAAGCTTTCTTT. Looking up the rest from reference TRBV19 and TRBJ1-1 gives the full variable domain: DGGITQSPKYLFRKEGQNVTLSCEQNLNHDAMYWYRQDPGQGLRLIYYSQIVNDFQKGDIAEGYSVSREKKESFPLTVTSAQKNPTAFYLCASQNQVSLTTEAFFGQGTRLTVV.

This sequence joins TRBV3-1 (or the pseudogene TRBV3-2) and TRBJ2-2, with D hard to call. Germline assignment: CDR1 LGHDT and CDR2 YNNKEL (reference sequence). CDR3 length: 14 residues. V lost 0 bases and J lost 4, with 6 bases in between. The DNA for the CDR3 is TGTGCCAGCAGCCAAGATGAGTTCACCGGGGAGCTGTTTTTT. Its translation is CASSQDEFTGELFF.

The chain has TRBV27 and TRBJ2-1; 12 nucleotides align to TRBD2. The CDR3 has 15 residues. The V gene end was trimmed by 5 bases and the J gene end by 5 bases; junction bases not matched to a gene: 4. Germline CDR1 MNHEY, CDR2 SMNVEV (reference sequence). Here the CDR3 reads CASSPLAGGHNEQFF. The DNA of the CDR3 is TGTGCCAGCAGTCCGCTAGCGGGGGGGCACAATGAGCAGTTCTTC.

As DNA, the CDR3 is TGTGCCAGCAGCTTGGGGGGCGGATTAGGACAGCCCCAGCATTTT. It specifies CASSLGGGLGQPQHF. V gene TRBV5-4 combines with J gene TRBJ1-5, with D possibly matching TRBD1 (5 bases). V shed 0 bases and J shed 7 bases, with 14 bases lying between them. Germline V lookup: CDR1 SGHNT, CDR2 YYREEE (reference sequence). This CDR3 contains 15 residues.

The chain has TRBV2 and TRBJ1-5; 8 bases fit TRBD1. J gave up 6 bases and V 4 bases, and 5 bases lay outside the gene matches. Germline V gives CDR1 SNHLY, CDR2 FYNNEI. The CDR3 contains 14 residues. The CDR3 reads CASSARGRVQPQHF. The DNA for the CDR3 is TGTGCCAGCAGTGCCAGGGGGCGAGTTCAGCCCCAGCATTTT.

The chain recombines TRBV13 with TRBJ2-1, with D unclear. The germline gives CDR1 PRHDT, CDR2 FYEKMQ (reference sequence). The CDR3 sequence is 15 residues long. The V gene lost 3 bases and the J gene lost 5 bases, with 14 bases spanning the gap. The DNA of the CDR3 is TGTGCCAGCAGCTTGGAGTCCAGCGAGAACAATGAGCAGTTCTTC. Its protein is CASSLESSENNEQFF.

A single count supports this clone. The V call is TRBV6-5, the J call TRBJ2-3, with 7 bases identical to TRBD2. Trimming cost V 6 bases and J 5 bases; bases outside gene matches: 8. CDR3 length equals 14 residues. Per the germline V gene, CDR1 is MNHEY and CDR2 is SVGAGI. The CDR3 sequence is CASRRGLIRDTQYF. DNA of the CDR3: TGTGCCAGCAGAAGGGGACTAATTAGAGATACGCAGTATTTT.

The chain couples TRBV11-2 to TRBJ1-1; no clear D gene. The V end lost 1 base, the J end lost 1 base, and 4 bases lay between the germline ends. This CDR3 has 13 amino acids. Germline values: CDR1 SGHAT, CDR2 FQNNGV. The DNA of the CDR3 is TGTGCCAGCAGCTTAGGAGGGAACACTGAAGCTTTCTTT. Amino acids: CASSLGGNTEAFF.